The rows below give T cell receptor beta chains drawn from one sample of a study of post-analysis software for immune sequencing data. One entry per CDR3 protein, called by TCRdb with MiXCR from the PCR reads. Counted here are about 260,000 distinct CDR3 sequences, 30% to 45% occurring once; the ten biggest clones make up 4% to 6%. The source material was blood. These receptors were collected from a girl aged 5 to 17 with multiple sclerosis. The CDR3 runs from the conserved cysteine through the conserved F or W. Each record gives: clone size, J gene, D gene, V gene, CDR3 protein, CDR3 DNA. The D gene is left open where the match is weak. Some rows mark clone size as missing; the rest say once, few, many or name a class of expanded clone.

many	TRBJ1-2	.	TRBV12-3/TRBV12-4	CASSPRRTHGYTF	TGTGCCAGCAGTCCCCGGAGAACCCATGGCTACACCTTC
once	TRBJ2-2	.	TRBV12-3/TRBV12-4	CASTLGGQANGELFF	TGTGCCAGCACCCTAGGAGGGCAGGCGAACGGGGAGCTGTTTTTT
.	TRBJ2-3	TRBD2	TRBV6-6	CASRPKSGGSADTRYF	TGTGCCAGCAGACCGAAAAGCGGGGGGAGCGCAGATACGCGGTATTTT
few	TRBJ1-5	TRBD1	TRBV28	CATATGTGGSGDQPQHF	TGTGCCACCGCAACCGGGACAGGGGGCTCGGGGGATCAGCCCCAGCATTTT
few	TRBJ1-1	.	TRBV7-6	CASRTGVGKSEAFF	TGTGCCAGCCGGACGGGTGTGGGAAAGTCTGAAGCTTTCTTT
many	TRBJ1-6	TRBD1	TRBV7-8	CASSLGTGNPLHF	TGTGCCAGCAGCTTAGGGACAGGGAATCCCCTCCACTTT
.	TRBJ1-1	.	TRBV10-3	CAIRGREGTEAFF	TGTGCCATCAGGGGCCGGGAGGGCACTGAAGCTTTCTTT
.	TRBJ1-1	.	TRBV28	CASSFGEQVAVEAFF	TGTGCCAGCTCCTTCGGGGAACAGGTCGCTGTTGAAGCTTTCTTT
.	TRBJ2-3	TRBD2	TRBV5-1	CASSLERGQGLEQYF	TGCGCCAGCAGCTTGGAGCGGGGGCAAGGTTTGGAGCAGTATTTT
many	TRBJ1-2	TRBD1	TRBV20-1	CSASIRDSNYGYTF	TGCAGTGCTTCTATTCGGGACAGCAACTATGGCTACACCTTC
.	TRBJ2-2	.	TRBV7-2	CASSLAIRGTGELFF	TGTGCCAGCAGCTTAGCGATTAGGGGCACCGGGGAGCTGTTTTTT
.	TRBJ2-7	.	TRBV3-1	CASSQDPRRSEQYF	TGTGCCAGCAGCCAAGATCCGAGGCGATCTGAGCAGTACTTC
many	TRBJ2-5	TRBD2	TRBV20-1	CSASPSGGVTQYF	TGCAGTGCTAGTCCTAGCGGGGGCGTGACCCAGTACTTC
once	TRBJ1-6	.	TRBV12-3/TRBV12-4	CASSFGGVNSPLHF	TGTGCCAGCAGTTTTGGGGGAGTAAATTCACCCCTCCACTTT
few	TRBJ1-5	.	TRBV4-1	CASSQVRTVDQPQHF	TGCGCCAGCAGCCAAGTTCGCACAGTCGATCAGCCCCAGCATTTT
few	TRBJ1-2	.	TRBV4-1	CASSQDSGAAHSYGYTF	TGCGCCAGCAGCCAAGATTCGGGGGCTGCGCACTCTTATGGCTACACCTTC
.	TRBJ2-1	TRBD2	TRBV2	CASSQGLAGGDEQFF	TGTGCCAGCAGTCAGGGACTAGCGGGAGGGGATGAGCAGTTCTTC
many	TRBJ2-5	TRBD1	TRBV5-1	CASSEGQGLKETQYF	TGCGCCAGCAGCGAGGGACAGGGCCTAAAAGAGACCCAGTACTTC
once	TRBJ2-7	.	TRBV27	CASSFDRSSYNEQYF	TGTGCCAGCAGTTTCGACAGAAGCTCCTACAATGAGCAGTACTTC
.	TRBJ2-2	.	TRBV5-1	CASSQQGPDTGELFF	TGCGCCAGCAGCCAACAGGGTCCTGACACCGGGGAGCTGTTTTTT
many	TRBJ2-3	.	TRBV6-1	CASRRAPLTDTQYF	TGTGCCAGCCGCAGGGCCCCCCTCACAGATACGCAGTATTTT
.	TRBJ1-1	.	TRBV7-9	CASSKNRVEGNTEAFF	TGTGCCAGCAGCAAAAACAGGGTTGAGGGGAACACTGAAGCTTTCTTT
few	TRBJ1-5	.	TRBV7-8	CASSLLRVGNQPQHF	TGTGCCAGCAGCCTCTTACGGGTCGGCAATCAGCCCCAGCATTTT
once	TRBJ2-7	TRBD2	TRBV5-5	CASSLRTSGGSPYEQYF	TGTGCCAGCAGCTTGCGAACTAGCGGGGGATCCCCCTACGAGCAGTACTTC
.	TRBJ2-7	.	TRBV19	CASSKGKGRAYEQYF	TGTGCCAGTAGTAAGGGTAAGGGAAGGGCCTACGAGCAGTACTTC
.	TRBJ2-1	TRBD1	TRBV5-1	CASSLALDRESFNEQFF	TGCGCCAGCAGCTTGGCCTTAGACAGGGAGTCGTTTAATGAGCAGTTCTTC